Following are 25 T cell receptor beta chains from one sample sequenced in a study of beta chain features in type 1 diabetes. Isolated RNA was reverse transcribed in full, so expressed TCRB transcripts were sequenced. Measured with immunoSEQ multiplex PCR; TCRdb has only the in-frame clones, and not every one. The data contain approximately 150,000 clones, roughly 10% of them seen just once; the ten biggest clones take up around 0.75%. No cognate antigen is known for these TCRs. Study conclusions and caveats: Significant though moderate, a shortening of TCRB CDR3s appeared in all four CD4+ subsets of Type 1 diabetes patients.

Sequencing was performed on central memory CD4+ T cells from blood. The receptor source for this set is a man between 25 and 39 years old with type 1 diabetes.

This clone was observed at least ten times. Within the sample, other DNA sequences also encode this same CDR3. CDR3 coding DNA: TGTGCCAGCAGCGTAGGAGGAGAGACCCAGTACTTC. It yields the protein CASSVGGETQYF. The chain couples TRBV9 to TRBJ2-5; D uncertain. The germline V gene encodes CDR1 SGDLS and CDR2 YYNGEE. The CDR3 has 12 residues. Trimming stripped 0 bases from V and 4 bases from J, with 4 bases between.

The chain carries TRBV6-7 and TRBJ1-2; 7 bases are a match to TRBD1. TRBV6-7 is identified as an open reading frame with a role that is uncertain. After removal of 6 bases from V and 2 bases from J, the junction contained 9 bases not matched to a gene. The CDR3 has 15 amino acids. The CDR3 DNA reads TGTGCCAGCAGCTCCCGGACAGGAAAAAACTATGGCTACACCTTC. Translating gives CASSSRTGKNYGYTF.

The chain joins TRBV7-9 to TRBJ2-7; TRBD1 agrees at 11 bases. Germline loops: CDR1 SEHNR, CDR2 FQNEAQ (reference sequence). V shed 5 bases, J shed 6 bases, and the junction held 9 bases outside the gene matches. The CDR3 length is 15 residues. CDR3 amino acids: CASSQAGQGASEQYF. CDR3 DNA: TGTGCCAGCAGCCAAGCCGGACAGGGGGCTTCCGAGCAGTACTTC.

The rearrangement links TRBV27 to TRBJ2-7; the match to TRBD1 covers 7 bases. CDR3 size: 13 residues. Trimming took 3 bases from V and 5 from J; bases not matched to a gene: 4. The germline V gene has CDR1 MNHEY and CDR2 SMNVEV (reference sequence). The chain's CDR3 is CASSLTGKNEQYF. For the CDR3, the DNA is TGTGCCAGCAGTTTGACAGGGAAGAACGAGCAGTACTTC.

The rearrangement uses TRBV18 and TRBJ1-4; a possible D gene is TRBD1 (6 bases). There are 13 residues in the CDR3. V shed 6 bases and J shed 5 bases, with 10 bases lying between them. Looked up from germline, CDR1 is KGHSH and CDR2 is LQKENI. The CDR3 sequence: CASSGQLNEKLFF. In nucleotides, the CDR3 is TGTGCCAGCTCTGGACAGTTAAATGAAAAACTGTTTTTT. The variable domain in full, completed from reference TRBV18 and TRBJ1-4, reads NAGVMQNPRHLVRRRGQEARLRCSPMKGHSHVYWYRQLPEEGLKFMVYLQKENIIDESGMPKERFSAEFPKEGPSILRIQQVVRGDSAAYFCASSGQLNEKLFFGSGTQLSVL.

The chain employs TRBV7-2 and TRBJ2-1; possible D gene TRBD1, 5 bases. V was clipped by 3 bases and J by 7 bases, with 13 bases between them. Germline values: CDR1 SGHTA, CDR2 FQGNSA. The CDR3 covers 14 residues. CDR3 in DNA: TGTGCCAGCAGCTTGGTGACCGCAGGGAATGAGCAGTTCTTC. Its protein is CASSLVTAGNEQFF.

This clone came up a few times. This sequence joins TRBV2 and TRBJ1-1; D not certain. The CDR3 spans 11 residues. The germline gives CDR1 SNHLY, CDR2 FYNNEI. Deletions cut 5 bases from V and 10 bases from J, with 11 bases between. The CDR3 region has the DNA TGTGCCAGCAGTAAAGGAGCTGGAGCTTTCTTT. It codes for CASSKGAGAFF.

At least ten counts were recorded for this clone. This CDR3 is also generated by other DNA sequences in the sample. The rearrangement uses TRBV6-5 and TRBJ1-5; TRBD1 might be the D (6 bases). The CDR3 runs to 13 residues. In germline, CDR1 is MNHEY, CDR2 SVGAGI. V shed 9 bases and J shed 1 base, with 10 bases lying between them. CDR3 DNA: TGTGCCAGTGGGGGCACGAGCAATCAGCCCCAGCATTTT. Encoded protein: CASGGTSNQPQHF.

This chain links TRBV11-1 with TRBJ2-3; 10 bases fit TRBD1. The junction had 8 bases not matched to a gene; V was cut back by 5 bases and J by 6 bases. Germline-derived CDR1 and CDR2 are SGHAT and FQDESV (reference sequence). The CDR3 covers 15 residues. The CDR3 loop reads CASSTRTGGLDTQYF. The DNA for the CDR3 is TGTGCCAGCAGCACTCGGACAGGGGGGTTGGATACGCAGTATTTT.

This sequence joins TRBV19 and TRBJ2-2; the D gene is possibly TRBD2 (5 bases). The CDR3 consists of 14 residues. Germline V lookup: CDR1 LNHDA, CDR2 SQIVND (reference sequence). V dropped 3 bases and J dropped 5 bases, with 10 bases sitting between them. CDR3 loop: CASSIRGETGELFF. DNA for the CDR3: TGTGCCAGTAGTATCCGGGGAGAGACCGGGGAGCTGTTTTTT.

J is TRBJ2-7 and V is TRBV12-5; D perhaps matches TRBD2 (5 bases). Germline V gene data show CDR1 as LGHNT and CDR2 as FRNRAP. The CDR3 consists of 14 residues. V dropped 2 bases and J dropped 7 bases, with 15 bases sitting between them. This CDR3 is CASGLWELTQEQYF. CDR3 sequence (DNA): TGTGCTAGTGGTTTGTGGGAGTTGACGCAGGAGCAGTACTTC.

This clone occurred a few times. This chain uses TRBV7-2 with TRBJ2-1; TRBD2 aligns across 9 bases. The germline V gene has CDR1 SGHTA and CDR2 FQGNSA. This CDR3 is built from 15 residues. Trimming cost V 7 bases and J 5 bases; bases outside gene matches: 9. As DNA, the CDR3 is TGTGCCAGCACCCTAGGGGCGGGGGGGAACAATGAGCAGTTCTTC. Translation: CASTLGAGGNNEQFF.

This clone was seen a few times. J is TRBJ2-7 and V is TRBV27; 8 bases are a match to TRBD2. Germline trimming cut 7 bases from V and 0 bases from J; bases unmatched to any gene: 8. Germline assignment: CDR1 MNHEY and CDR2 SMNVEV (reference sequence). The CDR3 is made up of 15 amino acids. CDR3 nucleotides: TGTGCCAGCATTTCACTAGCGGCCTACTCCTACGAGCAGTACTTC. Translating gives CASISLAAYSYEQYF.

This clone was seen a few times. The chain is built from TRBV5-1 and TRBJ1-2; D remains unclear. There are 14 residues in the CDR3. V was clipped by 4 bases and J by 6 bases, with 16 bases between them. CDR1 and CDR2 (germline): SGHRS, YFSETQ. CDR3 region: CASSQLQQADGYTF. In DNA form, the CDR3 reads TGCGCCAGCAGCCAGCTACAGCAGGCAGATGGCTACACCTTC.

The genes are TRBV7-9 and TRBJ2-3; D remains unclear. The germline V gene has CDR1 SEHNR and CDR2 FQNEAQ (reference sequence). This CDR3 is built from 15 residues. V was shortened by 3 bases and J by 6 bases, with 16 bases between the two germline ends. CDR3: CASSLVGSVADTQYF. CDR3 bases: TGTGCCAGCAGCTTGGTCGGGTCCGTGGCGGATACGCAGTATTTT. Full variable domain (missing parts from reference TRBV7-9 and TRBJ2-3): DTGVSQNPRHKITKRGQNVTFRCDPISEHNRLYWYRQTLGQGPEFLTYFQNEAQLEKSRLLSDRFSAERPKGSFSTLEIQRTEQGDSAMYLCASSLVGSVADTQYFGPGTRLTVL.

The chain joins TRBV6-5 to TRBJ2-3; TRBD1 matches 7 bases. The CDR3 is 12 residues long. V was pared by 5 bases and J by 6 bases, with 2 bases of the junction left unmatched. CDR1 is MNHEY, CDR2 SVGAGI, per germline. Here the CDR3 DNA reads TGTGCCAGCAGTACAGGGGCCGATACGCAGTATTTT. This translates into CASSTGADTQYF.

This clone has more than one count but fewer than ten. The V gene is TRBV7-2, the J gene TRBJ1-5, with D possibly matching TRBD1 (5 bases). The CDR3 is 13 amino acids. CDR1 SGHTA and CDR2 FQGNSA come from the germline V gene. The V and J ends lost 4 bases and 5 bases respectively, with 9 bases between them. The CDR3 is CASSSGQHQPQHF. CDR3 bases: TGTGCCAGCAGCTCCGGACAACATCAGCCCCAGCATTTT. Full variable domain (missing parts from reference TRBV7-2 and TRBJ1-5): GAGVSQSPSNKVTEKGKDVELRCDPISGHTALYWYRQSLGQGLEFLIYFQGNSAPDKSGLPSDRFSAERTGGSVSTLTIQRTQQEDSAVYLCASSSGQHQPQHFGDGTRLSIL.

The chain recombines TRBV28 with TRBJ1-2; D uncertain. Trimming removed 5 bases at V and 8 bases at J, with 18 bases between. Germline CDR1 MDHEN, CDR2 SYDVKM. The CDR3 covers 14 residues. CDR3 coding DNA: TGTGCCAGCAGTCCGGACGGAGGAAGCGGGGGCTACACCTTC. Protein: CASSPDGGSGGYTF.

The chain carries TRBV5-1 and TRBJ1-4; D possibly corresponds to TRBD1 (6 bases). CDR3 length: 15 amino acids. Germline loops: CDR1 SGHRS, CDR2 YFSETQ. Trimming stripped 5 bases from V and 7 bases from J, with 18 bases between. The CDR3 DNA reads as TGCGCCAGCAGAAGGACAGACGAATCGGCTGAAAAACTGTTTTTT. It codes for CASRRTDESAEKLFF.

The chain carries TRBV28 and TRBJ1-5; D unclear. CDR1 and CDR2 from the germline V gene are MDHEN and SYDVKM. The CDR3 runs 14 residues. The germline V and J ends were trimmed by 6 bases and 5 bases, with 14 bases remaining between them. DNA of the CDR3: TGTGCCAGCAGCCCAACGGACGGGGATCAGCCCCAGCATTTT. This encodes CASSPTDGDQPQHF.

This clone came up once. The chain links TRBV7-9 to TRBJ1-1, with TRBD1 matching 7 bases. The CDR3 has 16 amino acids. From germline, CDR1 is SEHNR and CDR2 FQNEAQ (reference sequence). V shed 0 bases, J shed 3 bases, and the junction held 7 bases outside the gene matches. The DNA for the CDR3 is TGTGCCAGCAGCTTAGCCTGGGGGCAGGGGGACACTGAAGCTTTCTTT. Its protein is CASSLAWGQGDTEAFF.

The chain employs TRBV2 and TRBJ1-1; no reliable D call. The CDR3 totals 14 residues. The germline V gene has CDR1 SNHLY and CDR2 FYNNEI. Trimming cost V 5 bases and J 1 base, with 11 bases left between them. In DNA form, the CDR3 reads TGTGCCAGCAGTCCGACACTTCAGAACACTGAAGCTTTCTTT. As protein: CASSPTLQNTEAFF.

In its sample, this clone was seen a few times. The J gene is TRBJ2-1, the V gene TRBV10-3; possibly TRBD1 for D (6 bases). In germline, CDR1 is ENHRY, CDR2 SYGVKD. CDR3 size: 13 residues. The V gene lost 6 bases and the J gene lost 5 bases, with 11 bases spanning the gap. The CDR3 region is CAISPDRDNEQFF. The CDR3 DNA is TGTGCCATCAGCCCGGACAGAGACAATGAGCAGTTCTTC.

This clone was observed a few times. The J gene is TRBJ2-3, the V gene TRBV14; D remains unclear. Germline CDR1 SGHDN, CDR2 FVKESK. The length of the CDR3 is 13 residues. Deletions cut 6 bases from V and 4 bases from J, with 11 bases between. CDR3 protein: CASSPIRADTQYF. The CDR3 bases are TGTGCCAGCAGTCCCATACGGGCAGATACGCAGTATTTT. The variable domain in full, with the rest retrieved from reference TRBV14 and TRBJ2-3, is EAGVTQFPSHSVIEKGQTVTLRCDPISGHDNLYWYRRVMGKEIKFLLHFVKESKQDESGMPNNRFLAERTGGTYSTLKVQPAELEDSGVYFCASSPIRADTQYFGPGTRLTVL.

The chain employs TRBV5-4 and TRBJ2-3; a weak D match, TRBD1 (5 bases). The CDR3 has 15 amino acids. V lost 4 bases and J 4 bases, leaving 16 bases between the germline ends. Germline lookup yields CDR1 SGHNT and CDR2 YYREEE (reference sequence). CDR3 region: CASSPQGGRSDTQYF. CDR3 sequence (DNA): TGTGCCAGCAGCCCCCAGGGTGGGCGGTCAGATACGCAGTATTTT.